The 16 T cell receptor beta chains presented below share a single source sample, sequenced in a study of cytomegalovirus exposure and HLA in healthy donors. Researchers ran the PCR with 60 Vbeta and 13 Jbeta primers. TCRdb's table, derived via immunoSEQ multiplex PCR, lists solely in-frame clones and lacks some. In the table there are roughly 120,000 clones, around 70% of which are singletons. What was sequenced was PBMCs. These receptors were obtained from a middle-aged woman in good health and CMV-seropositive.

V usage is TRBV6-5 and J usage is TRBJ2-1; D gene uncertain. Per germline, CDR1 MNHEY and CDR2 SVGAGI. Trimming left V 8 bases short and J 0 bases short, with 8 bases between. The CDR3 runs to 13 residues. For the CDR3, the DNA is TGTGCCAGCGGTTTCCTCTCCTACAATGAGCAGTTCTTC. The encoded protein is CASGFLSYNEQFF.

The chain links TRBV5-6 to TRBJ2-3, with 12 bases aligning to TRBD2. Unmatched junction bases numbered 2, after V lost 0 bases and J lost 0 bases. Germline CDR1 is SGHDT and CDR2 is YYEEEE. The CDR3 length is 17 residues. DNA for the CDR3: TGTGCCAGCAGCTTGGCCACTAGCGGGAGGAGCACAGATACGCAGTATTTT. This encodes CASSLATSGRSTDTQYF. Complete variable domain (other parts from reference TRBV5-6 and TRBJ2-3): DAGVTQSPTHLIKTRGQQVTLRCSPKSGHDTVSWYQQALGQGPQFIFQYYEEEERQRGNFPDRFSGHQFPNYSSELNVNALLLGDSALYLCASSLATSGRSTDTQYFGPGTRLTVL.

The J gene is TRBJ1-3, the V gene TRBV7-9; TRBD1 aligns across 8 bases. CDR1 is SEHNR, CDR2 FQNEAQ, per germline (reference sequence). This CDR3 comprises 18 residues. V gave up 2 bases and J gave up 0 bases; unmatched junction bases: 9. CDR3 sequence: CASSLRGTGTISGNTIYF. The CDR3 region has the DNA TGTGCCAGCAGCTTAAGAGGGACAGGCACTATCTCTGGAAACACCATATATTTT.

This clone was counted only a few times. The V and J genes are TRBV10-1 and TRBJ2-3, with a weak D call TRBD2 (6 bases). Germline-derived CDR1 and CDR2 are WNHNN and SYGVQD (reference sequence). V was pared by 7 bases and J by 1 base, with 15 bases between. The CDR3 length is 15 residues. DNA for the CDR3: TGCGCCAGCACCCCCGGCGGGGATGGCACAGATACGCAGTATTTT. Translating it yields CASTPGGDGTDTQYF.

This sequence joins TRBV4-3 and TRBJ1-5; no definite D call. V lost 1 base, J lost 0 bases, and 7 bases lay in between. The CDR3 length is 15 residues. Germline CDR1 reads LGHNA; CDR2 reads YSLEER. In nucleotides, the CDR3 is TGCGCCAGCAGCCAAGGGTGGGCTAGCAATCAGCCCCAGCATTTT. Protein product: CASSQGWASNQPQHF.

The V gene is TRBV6-1, the J gene TRBJ2-3; D gene ambiguous. Trimming pared 6 bases from V and 5 bases from J, leaving 6 bases between. There are 11 residues in the CDR3. In germline, CDR1 is MNHNS, CDR2 SASEGT. The CDR3 spells CASRLRDTQYF. DNA of the CDR3: TGTGCCAGCAGGCTGCGAGATACGCAGTATTTT.

The chain employs TRBV11-2 and TRBJ2-7, with D maybe TRBD1 (7 bases). Trimming left V 5 bases short and J 2 bases short, with 19 bases between. The V gene's germline CDR1 is SGHAT and CDR2 FQNNGV. The CDR3 loop spans 16 amino acids. The CDR3 nucleotides are TGTGCCAGCAGCCCCTCAGGGGGGACGGCCACCTACGAGCAGTACTTC. This sequence encodes CASSPSGGTATYEQYF.

Concerning this clone: At one end, the junction sequence differs from germline, possibly due to a read error. As DNA, the CDR3 is TGTTCCAGCGGGGGACAAGAAGCTTTCTTT. It encodes CSSGGQEAFF. The genes are TRBV7-9 and TRBJ1-1; possible D gene TRBD1, 6 bases. Germline V lookup: CDR1 SEHNR, CDR2 FQNEAQ (reference sequence). The CDR3 runs 10 residues.

The count of this clone is one. This CDR3 is also generated by other DNA sequences in the sample. The gene calls are TRBV2 and TRBJ2-1; 13 bases agree with TRBD2. CDR3 size: 15 residues. Germline V CDR1 and CDR2: SNHLY, FYNNEI. V dropped 10 bases and J dropped 5; count of bases not matched to a gene: 8. The CDR3 is CANSLGTSGDNEQFF. CDR3 sequence (DNA): TGTGCCAACTCTCTCGGGACTAGCGGGGACAATGAGCAGTTCTTC.

A few counts support this clone. In nucleotides, the CDR3 is TGTGCCAGCCGAATCACCCGGGACAGGGAGGGTTTCTATGGCTACACCTTC. This sequence encodes CASRITRDREGFYGYTF. The chain carries TRBV18 and TRBJ1-2; 9 positions match TRBD1. The junction had 17 bases not matched to a gene; V was cut back by 8 bases and J by 4 bases. The CDR3 is 17 residues long. The V gene's germline CDR1 is KGHSH and CDR2 LQKENI.

The V call is TRBV6-5, the J call TRBJ2-2; 8 positions match TRBD1. Germline values: CDR1 MNHEY, CDR2 SVGAGI. CDR3 size: 15 residues. V dropped 5 bases and J dropped 3; count of bases not matched to a gene: 5. The CDR3 here is CASSPQGADTGELFF. Here the CDR3 DNA reads TGTGCCAGCAGTCCCCAGGGGGCGGACACCGGGGAGCTGTTTTTT.

This clone is a singleton in its sample. V and J are TRBV7-9 and TRBJ2-7, with D maybe TRBD1 (6 bases). V was pared by 5 bases and J by 4 bases, with 9 bases between. The CDR3 loop spans 12 amino acids. Per germline, CDR1 SEHNR and CDR2 FQNEAQ (reference sequence). CDR3 in DNA: TGTGCCAGCAGCACGACAGGTTACGAGCAGTACTTC. Protein product: CASSTTGYEQYF.

The sample holds a few counts of this clone. This sequence joins TRBV6-6 and TRBJ1-6; TRBD1 agrees at 8 bases. V gave up 6 bases and J gave up 10 bases; unmatched junction bases: 11. The V gene's germline CDR1 is MNHNY and CDR2 SVGAGI (reference sequence). There are 15 residues in the CDR3. The CDR3 region has the DNA TGTGCCAGCAGAGATCCGGACAGGGTAGACTCACCCCTCCACTTT. Encoded protein: CASRDPDRVDSPLHF.

This chain connects TRBV27 to TRBJ2-1; possible D gene TRBD1, 6 bases. The CDR3 loop spans 14 amino acids. The V gene's germline CDR1 is MNHEY and CDR2 SMNVEV (reference sequence). V lost 4 bases and J lost 7, with 14 bases in between. CDR3: CASSSSAQGNEQFF. The CDR3 region has the DNA TGTGCCAGCAGTTCCAGCGCCCAGGGGAATGAGCAGTTCTTC.

J is TRBJ1-2 and V is TRBV18; 7 bases are a match to TRBD1. V was clipped by 3 bases and J by 4 bases; unmatched bases: 11. The CDR3 totals 16 residues. The germline CDR1 and CDR2 sequences are KGHSH and LQKENI. The chain's CDR3 is CASSPKTGASSYGYTF. CDR3 nucleotide sequence: TGTGCCAGCTCACCTAAAACAGGGGCGAGTAGCTATGGCTACACCTTC. Full variable domain (missing parts from reference TRBV18 and TRBJ1-2): NAGVMQNPRHLVRRRGQEARLRCSPMKGHSHVYWYRQLPEEGLKFMVYLQKENIIDESGMPKERFSAEFPKEGPSILRIQQVVRGDSAAYFCASSPKTGASSYGYTFGSGTRLTVV.

This sequence joins TRBV2 and TRBJ1-4, with 8 bases aligning to TRBD1. The germline gives CDR1 SNHLY, CDR2 FYNNEI. Trimming at V came to 6 bases and at J to 6 bases, leaving 3 bases not matched to a gene. The CDR3 has 13 residues. CDR3 protein: CASSRGLDEKLFF. DNA of the CDR3: TGTGCCAGCAGCAGGGGGCTTGATGAAAAACTGTTTTTT.